This T cell receptor beta chain was identified in a study of cytomegalovirus exposure and HLA in healthy donors. Study in general: HLA-typed donors were the source of 82 million or so unique TCRs, which an early data release held. Study-wide points: Further analysis was carried out later, and it showed several of the most significant clusters appearing linked to common viral pathogens. The authors excluded some V segments, including TRBV6-2 and TRBV6-3, as indistinguishable. CMV serostatus alone was available as immune exposure information.

On this clone itself: The antigen is undetermined.

Germline V gives CDR1 SGHTA, CDR2 FQGNSA. Trimming took 1 base from V and 4 from J, leaving 4 bases between them. This CDR3 is built from 12 residues. Primers included in the PCR were 60 Vbeta and 13 Jbeta primers. Some clones are missing from TCRdb's copy, which holds only in-frame ones; the method was immunoSEQ multiplex PCR. The repertoire holds some 150,000 clones, with 75% to 90% as singletons. The sample was PBMCs. This receptor was obtained from a woman aged 25 to 39 in good health and CMV-seronegative. The chain uses TRBV7-2 and TRBJ1-2; no reliable D call. CDR3 DNA sequence: TGTGCCAGCAGCTTAGTCGGCTATGGCTACACCTTC. This codes for CASSLVGYGYTF.